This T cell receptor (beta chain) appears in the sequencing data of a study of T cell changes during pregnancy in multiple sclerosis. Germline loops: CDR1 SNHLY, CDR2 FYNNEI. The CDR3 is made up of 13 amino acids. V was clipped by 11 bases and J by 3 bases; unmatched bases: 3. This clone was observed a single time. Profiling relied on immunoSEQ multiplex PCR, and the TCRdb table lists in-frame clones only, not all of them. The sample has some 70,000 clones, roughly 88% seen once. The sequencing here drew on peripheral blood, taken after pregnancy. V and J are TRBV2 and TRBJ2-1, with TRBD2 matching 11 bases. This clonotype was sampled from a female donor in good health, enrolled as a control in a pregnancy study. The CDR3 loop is CAGGTSGYNEQFF. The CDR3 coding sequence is TGTGCCGGGGGGACTAGCGGCTACAATGAGCAGTTCTTC.